This T cell receptor beta chain was sequenced for a study of cytomegalovirus exposure and HLA in healthy donors. As for the study in general: Earlier findings included about 120 million unique TCR beta sequences obtained from some 180 million T cells.

Study-level points and caveats: The study put 150 or so TCR beta chains on its list as cytomegalovirus-associated.

V lost 6 bases and J lost 2; bases outside the gene matches: 4. The CDR3 runs to 15 residues. The germline V gene encodes CDR1 MNHNS and CDR2 SASEGT. A note on this clone: Its target is not known.

13 Jbeta primers and 60 Vbeta primers were used for the PCR. Measured with immunoSEQ multiplex PCR; TCRdb has only the in-frame clones, and not every one. Altogether approximately 210,000 clones are present, roughly four fifths being singletons, with the ten largest covering 1.5% to 2%. Sequenced: PBMCs. The chain couples TRBV6-1 to TRBJ2-2; 9 bases line up with TRBD1. This TCR was recovered from a man aged 18 to 30 in good health and CMV-seronegative. CDR3 sequence (DNA): TGTGCCAGCAGAGGACAGGGGAGAAACACCGGGGAGCTGTTTTTT. Its translation: CASRGQGRNTGELFF.